The 7 T cell receptor beta chains below were found in one sample sequenced in a study of spatial heterogeneity in lung cancer. TCRdb re-analysed the 5' RACE reads in MiXCR, keeping a single row per CDR3 protein. This sample has about 16,000 distinct CDR3 sequences, with 6.3% found just once. The time point denotes: blood at routine non-recurrence follow-up after resection. The specimen comprised PBMCs, sampled at follow-up. These receptors were taken from a male donor with early-stage non-small cell lung cancer.

In its sample, this clonotype was seen many times. This chain links TRBV9 with TRBJ1-4; no firm D call. The CDR3 sequence is 13 residues long. The V and J ends lost 3 bases and 3 bases respectively, with 6 bases between them. CDR1 SGDLS and CDR2 YYNGEE come from the germline V gene. In DNA form, the CDR3 reads TGTGCCAGCAGCGGGCAACCTAATGAAAAACTGTTTTTT. Its translation is CASSGQPNEKLFF.

This clonotype was observed many times. The gene calls are TRBV2 and TRBJ2-2, with 11 bases fitting TRBD2. The CDR3 is 15 amino acids. The ends lost 5 bases at V and 5 bases at J; junction bases unmatched: 4. Germline lookup yields CDR1 SNHLY and CDR2 FYNNEI. The CDR3 bases are TGTGCCAGCAGTTACTCTAGCGGGGGGACCGGGGAGCTGTTTTTT. Its protein is CASSYSSGGTGELFF.

This clonotype was seen at least ten times. The chain recombines TRBV18 with TRBJ2-7; D gene unclear. V was cut by 4 bases and J by 2 bases, with 9 bases left in between. Germline V gives CDR1 KGHSH, CDR2 LQKENI. The CDR3 contains 13 residues. The CDR3 region is CASSLPGPYEQYF. CDR3 coding DNA: TGTGCCAGCTCACTTCCGGGCCCCTACGAGCAGTACTTC.

Ten or more counts support this clonotype. The chain recombines TRBV5-1 with TRBJ2-3; 7 bases map to TRBD1. Trimming took 6 bases from V and 2 from J; bases not matched to a gene: 9. CDR1 SGHRS and CDR2 YFSETQ come from the germline V gene. The length of the CDR3 is 15 residues. CDR3 loop: CASTPTGQNTDTQYF. DNA of the CDR3: TGCGCCAGCACCCCGACGGGACAGAACACAGATACGCAGTATTTT.

This clonotype was seen repeatedly, ten times or more. The V and J genes are TRBV5-6 and TRBJ2-1, with 7 bases that match TRBD2. CDR3 length: 15 residues. The trim removed 4 bases at V and 6 bases at J, leaving 10 bases unmatched. Germline V gene data show CDR1 as SGHDT and CDR2 as YYEEEE. CDR3 protein: CASSPVGRDRNEQFF. CDR3 in DNA: TGTGCCAGCAGCCCCGTAGGGAGGGACCGCAATGAGCAGTTCTTC.

This clonotype is judged medium-sized (0.01 to 0.1%). V gene TRBV7-3 combines with J gene TRBJ2-3; 13 nucleotides agree with TRBD2. This CDR3 is built from 16 residues. In germline, CDR1 is SGHTA, CDR2 FQGTGA. V lost 5 bases and J lost 0; bases outside the gene matches: 2. As DNA, the CDR3 is TGTGCCAGCAGCCTACTAGCGGGAGGGAGCACAGATACGCAGTATTTT. Its translation is CASSLLAGGSTDTQYF.

This clonotype has at least ten counts. V is TRBV11-1 and J is TRBJ2-3, with D perhaps TRBD1 (5 bases). The CDR3 extends over 16 amino acids. CDR1 is SGHAT, CDR2 FQDESV, per germline (reference sequence). V lost 1 base and J 2 bases, leaving 13 bases between the germline ends. CDR3 amino acids: CASSLVGATLTDTQYF. DNA of the CDR3: TGTGCCAGCAGCTTAGTAGGGGCTACGCTCACAGATACGCAGTATTTT.